This T cell receptor (beta chain) appears in the sequencing data of a study of T cells in Graves' hyperthyroidism and ophthalmopathy. CDR3 length: 14 amino acids. The V and J ends lost 6 bases and 0 bases respectively, with 12 bases between them. In germline, CDR1 is KGHSH, CDR2 LQKENI. Many counts were recorded for this clonotype. Any symptoms of ophthalmopathy came after the first hyperthyroidism diagnosis, from which the blood sample dates. From RNA transcripts, TCR beta CDR3 regions were amplified. First-round RT-PCR targeting the TCR CDR3 was performed with the HTBI primer set. TCRdb reprocessed the multiplex PCR reads via MiXCR and lists one record per CDR3 protein. The table records 550,000 to 850,000 distinct CDR3 sequences, around a sixth of them present only once.

Sequencing was performed on blood. The receptor comes from a woman aged 50 to 60 with Graves' hyperthyroidism that later progressed to Graves' ophthalmopathy. The gene calls are TRBV18 and TRBJ2-7; D is uncertain. The CDR3 here is CASSTTGFSYEQYF. The CDR3 bases are TGTGCCAGCTCGACGACCGGGTTCTCCTACGAGCAGTACTTC.